Here is one TCR beta chain with its context. The length of the CDR3 is 14 residues. In germline, CDR1 is ENHRY, CDR2 SYGVKD. V was cut by 0 bases and J by 7 bases, with 10 bases left in between. The sample belongs to a study of blood T cell repertoires in COVID-19. Data came from immunoSEQ multiplex PCR; TCRdb stores just in-frame clones and leaves some out. Of 35,000 to 50,000 clones listed, approximately 91% are singletons. Sequencing was done on a sample of peripheral blood. This sequence originates from a woman aged 25 to 39 in a cohort sampled during active COVID-19. The rearrangement joins TRBV10-3 to TRBJ2-4; D is perhaps TRBD2 (5 bases). The CDR3 DNA reads as TGTGCCATCAGTGAGTCGGCCCCGGGGAACATTCAGTACTTC. This translates into CAISESAPGNIQYF.